This T cell receptor (beta chain) is from a study of cytomegalovirus exposure and HLA in healthy donors. Whole-study results and caveats: Analysis performed later showed TCR beta chains linked to HLA being more clonally expanded than equally common others. Rates of TCR association differed by HLA locus in a later analysis, with DRB1 highest and HLA-C lowest. In a later analysis, CMV-associated beta chains were mostly HLA-associated, it appeared.

The germline CDR1 and CDR2 sequences are MNHNS and SASEGT. Trimming removed 1 base at V and 1 base at J, with 11 bases between. The CDR3 has 16 amino acids. Concerning this clone itself: The antigen remains unidentified.

A multiplex PCR was run with 60 Vbeta primers and 13 Jbeta primers. The data were produced by immunoSEQ multiplex PCR, yet TCRdb's version contains in-frame clones alone and is incomplete. The sample lists 270,000 or so clones; nearly 95% were seen once. The source material was PBMCs. The rearrangement uses TRBV6-1 and TRBJ1-3; D is unresolved. This TCR was sampled from a girl aged 2 to 10 in good health and CMV-seronegative. DNA for the CDR3: TGTGCCAGCAGTGAAGGGTGGGCCCTGTCTGGAAACACCATATATTTT. It codes for CASSEGWALSGNTIYF.